This T cell receptor beta chain was captured by sequencing in a study of cytomegalovirus exposure and HLA in healthy donors. Germline assignment: CDR1 SQVTM and CDR2 ANQGSEA. V was cut by 5 bases and J by 1 base, with 15 bases left in between. This CDR3 has 14 residues. A multiplex PCR was run with 60 Vbeta primers and 13 Jbeta primers. The method was immunoSEQ multiplex PCR; TCRdb's version includes in-frame clones alone and lacks a portion of them. Here the sample table reports 160,000 or so clones. The sequencing sample was made of PBMCs. The chain couples TRBV29-1 to TRBJ2-7; D ambiguous. The receptor comes from a man aged 25-40 years in good health and CMV-seronegative. CDR3 DNA sequence: TGCAGCGTTCAATGGGCAGGCTTATCCTACGAGCAGTACTTC. It codes for CSVQWAGLSYEQYF.